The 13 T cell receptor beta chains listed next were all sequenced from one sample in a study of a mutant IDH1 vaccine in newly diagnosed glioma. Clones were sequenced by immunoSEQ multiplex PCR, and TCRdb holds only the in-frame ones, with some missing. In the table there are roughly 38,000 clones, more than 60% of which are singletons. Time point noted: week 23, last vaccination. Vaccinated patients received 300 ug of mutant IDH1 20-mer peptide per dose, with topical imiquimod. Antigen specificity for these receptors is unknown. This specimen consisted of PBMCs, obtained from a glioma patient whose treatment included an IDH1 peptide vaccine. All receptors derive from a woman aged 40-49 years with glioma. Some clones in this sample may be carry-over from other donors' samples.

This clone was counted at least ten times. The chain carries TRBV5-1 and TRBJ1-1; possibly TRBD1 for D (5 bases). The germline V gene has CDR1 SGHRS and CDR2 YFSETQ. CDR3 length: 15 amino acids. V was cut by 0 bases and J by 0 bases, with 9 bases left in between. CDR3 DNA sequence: TGCGCCAGCAGCTTGGCAGGGAGGATGAACACTGAAGCTTTCTTT. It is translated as CASSLAGRMNTEAFF.

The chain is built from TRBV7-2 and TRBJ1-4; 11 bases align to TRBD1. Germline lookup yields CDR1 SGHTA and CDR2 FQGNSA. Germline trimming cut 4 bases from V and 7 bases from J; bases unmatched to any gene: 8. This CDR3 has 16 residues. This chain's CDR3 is CASSSGGTGGSEKLFF. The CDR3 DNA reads TGTGCCAGCAGCTCGGGGGGGACAGGGGGAAGTGAAAAACTGTTTTTT.

CDR3 in DNA: TGTGCCAGCAAACCCGGGACATTGGAGAGCACTGAAGCTTTCTTT. Protein sequence: CASKPGTLESTEAFF. This sequence joins TRBV6-5 and TRBJ1-1; tentatively, D is TRBD1 (6 bases). The CDR3 extends over 15 amino acids. Per germline, CDR1 MNHEY and CDR2 SVGAGI. Trimming left V 7 bases short and J 4 bases short, with 19 bases between.

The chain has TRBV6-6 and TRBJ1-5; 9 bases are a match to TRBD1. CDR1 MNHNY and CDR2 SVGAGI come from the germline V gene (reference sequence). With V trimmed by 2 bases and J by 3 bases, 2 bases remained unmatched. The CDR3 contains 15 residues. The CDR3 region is CASSYGTGSNQPQHF. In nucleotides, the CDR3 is TGTGCCAGCAGTTACGGGACAGGGTCCAATCAGCCCCAGCATTTT.

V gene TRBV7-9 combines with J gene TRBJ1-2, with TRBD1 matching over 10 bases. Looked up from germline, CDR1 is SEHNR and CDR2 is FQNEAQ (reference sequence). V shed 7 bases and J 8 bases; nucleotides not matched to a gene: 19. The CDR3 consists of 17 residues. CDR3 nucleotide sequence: TGTGCCAGCACCCCCCTGACAGGGGGCGGTAGGAGGTCGGGCTACACCTTC. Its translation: CASTPLTGGGRRSGYTF.

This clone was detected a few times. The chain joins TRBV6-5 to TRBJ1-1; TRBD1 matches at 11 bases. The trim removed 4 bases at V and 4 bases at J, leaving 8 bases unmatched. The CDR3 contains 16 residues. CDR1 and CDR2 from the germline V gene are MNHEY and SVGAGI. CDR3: CASSLASGTGGTEAFF. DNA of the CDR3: TGTGCCAGCAGTTTAGCCTCCGGGACAGGGGGCACTGAAGCTTTCTTT.

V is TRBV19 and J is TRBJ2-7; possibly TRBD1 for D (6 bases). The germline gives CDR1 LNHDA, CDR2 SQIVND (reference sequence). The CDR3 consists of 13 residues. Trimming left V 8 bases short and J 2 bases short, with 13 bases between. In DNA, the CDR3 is TGTGCCAGTCGCCAACAGGGAACCTACGAGCAGTACTTC. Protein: CASRQQGTYEQYF.

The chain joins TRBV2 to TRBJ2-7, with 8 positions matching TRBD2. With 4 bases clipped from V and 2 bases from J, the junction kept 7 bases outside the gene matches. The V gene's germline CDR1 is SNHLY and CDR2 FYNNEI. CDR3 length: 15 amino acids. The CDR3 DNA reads TGTGCCAGCAGTGGGACTATGCGGGGGGCCTACGAGCAGTACTTC. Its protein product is CASSGTMRGAYEQYF.

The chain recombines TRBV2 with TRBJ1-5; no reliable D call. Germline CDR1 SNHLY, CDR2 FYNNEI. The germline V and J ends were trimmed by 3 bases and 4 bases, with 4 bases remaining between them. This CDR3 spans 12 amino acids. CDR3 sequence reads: CASSEPNQPQHF. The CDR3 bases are TGTGCCAGCAGTGAGCCGAATCAGCCCCAGCATTTT.

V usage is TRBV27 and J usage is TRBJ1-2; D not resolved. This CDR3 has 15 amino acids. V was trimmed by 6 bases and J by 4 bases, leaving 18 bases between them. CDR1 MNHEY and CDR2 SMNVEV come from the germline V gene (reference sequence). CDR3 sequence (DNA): TGTGCCAGCAGACCCCTGTTGGGCCCCGGCTATGGCTACACCTTC. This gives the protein CASRPLLGPGYGYTF.

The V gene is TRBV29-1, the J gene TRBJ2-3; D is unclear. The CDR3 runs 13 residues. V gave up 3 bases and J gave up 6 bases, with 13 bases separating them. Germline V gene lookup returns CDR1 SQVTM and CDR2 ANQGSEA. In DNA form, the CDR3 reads TGCAGCGTTGAGAGTATAGCCCTGGATACGCAGTATTTT. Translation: CSVESIALDTQYF.

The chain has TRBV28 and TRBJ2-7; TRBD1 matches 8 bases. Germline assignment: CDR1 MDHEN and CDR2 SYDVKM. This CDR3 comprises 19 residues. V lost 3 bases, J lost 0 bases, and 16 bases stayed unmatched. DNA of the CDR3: TGTGCCAGCAGTTTGGGGGTAATGGGGCGGGACAGGAGCTCCTACGAGCAGTACTTC. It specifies CASSLGVMGRDRSSYEQYF. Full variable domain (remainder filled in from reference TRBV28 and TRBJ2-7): DVKVTQSSRYLVKRTGEKVFLECVQDMDHENMFWYRQDPGLGLRLIYFSYDVKMKEKGDIPEGYSVSREKKERFSLILESASTNQTSMYLCASSLGVMGRDRSSYEQYFGPGTRLTVT.

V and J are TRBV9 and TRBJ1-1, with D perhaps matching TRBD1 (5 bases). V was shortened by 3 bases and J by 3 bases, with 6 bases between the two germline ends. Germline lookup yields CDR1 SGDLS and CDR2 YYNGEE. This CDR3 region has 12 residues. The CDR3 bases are TGTGCCAGCAGCGGGGGGGACACTGAAGCTTTCTTT. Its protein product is CASSGGDTEAFF. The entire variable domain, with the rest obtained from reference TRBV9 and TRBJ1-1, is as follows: DSGVTQTPKHLITATGQRVTLRCSPRSGDLSVYWYQQSLDQGLQFLIQYYNGEERAKGNILERFSAQQFPDLHSELNLSSLELGDSALYFCASSGGDTEAFFGQGTRLTVV.